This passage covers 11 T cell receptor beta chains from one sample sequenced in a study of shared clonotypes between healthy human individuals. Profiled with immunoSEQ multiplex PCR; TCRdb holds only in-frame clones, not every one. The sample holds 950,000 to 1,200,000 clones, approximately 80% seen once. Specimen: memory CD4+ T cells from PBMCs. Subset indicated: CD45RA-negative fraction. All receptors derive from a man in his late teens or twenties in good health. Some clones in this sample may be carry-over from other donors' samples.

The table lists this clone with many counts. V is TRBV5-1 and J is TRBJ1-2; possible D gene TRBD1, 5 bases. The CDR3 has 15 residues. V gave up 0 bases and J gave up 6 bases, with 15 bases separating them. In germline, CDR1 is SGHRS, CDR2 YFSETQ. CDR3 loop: CASSLGLGDQHGYTF. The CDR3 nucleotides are TGCGCCAGCAGCTTGGGGCTAGGGGACCAGCATGGCTACACCTTC.

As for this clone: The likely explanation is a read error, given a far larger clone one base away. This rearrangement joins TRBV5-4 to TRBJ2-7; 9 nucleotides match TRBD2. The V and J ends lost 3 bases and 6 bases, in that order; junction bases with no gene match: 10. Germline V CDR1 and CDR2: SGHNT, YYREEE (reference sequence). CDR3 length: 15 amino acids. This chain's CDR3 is CASSSASGVGTEQYF. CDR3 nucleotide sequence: TGTGCCAGCAGCTCGGCTAGCGGGGTGGGGACCGAGCAGTACTTC.

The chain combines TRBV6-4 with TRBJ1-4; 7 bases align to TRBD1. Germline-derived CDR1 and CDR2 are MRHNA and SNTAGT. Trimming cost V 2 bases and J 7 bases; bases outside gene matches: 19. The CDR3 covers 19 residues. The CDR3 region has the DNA TGTGCCAGCAGTGACCCCGATCGTACAGGGGCTATTTCGTTTGAAAAACTGTTTTTT. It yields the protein CASSDPDRTGAISFEKLFF.

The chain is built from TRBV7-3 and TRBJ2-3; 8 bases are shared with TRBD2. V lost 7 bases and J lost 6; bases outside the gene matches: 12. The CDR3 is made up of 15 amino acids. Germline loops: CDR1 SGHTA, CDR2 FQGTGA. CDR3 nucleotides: TGTGCCAGCACCCTCGTAGCGGGAAGGTCGGATACGCAGTATTTT. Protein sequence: CASTLVAGRSDTQYF. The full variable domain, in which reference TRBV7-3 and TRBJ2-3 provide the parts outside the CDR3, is GAGVSQTPSNKVTEKGKYVELRCDPISGHTALYWYRQSLGQGPEFLIYFQGTGAADDSGLPNDRFFAVRPEGSVSTLKIQRTERGDSAVYLCASTLVAGRSDTQYFGPGTRLTVL.

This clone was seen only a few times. CDR3 sequence reads: CASSISGTGNYGYTF. As DNA, the CDR3 is TGTGCCAGTAGTATCTCCGGGACAGGAAACTATGGCTACACCTTC. The genes are TRBV19 and TRBJ1-2; 8 bases are a match to TRBD1. The germline V gene encodes CDR1 LNHDA and CDR2 SQIVND (reference sequence). There are 15 residues in the CDR3. The V segment lost 3 bases and the J segment 2 bases; nucleotides outside the gene matches: 5.

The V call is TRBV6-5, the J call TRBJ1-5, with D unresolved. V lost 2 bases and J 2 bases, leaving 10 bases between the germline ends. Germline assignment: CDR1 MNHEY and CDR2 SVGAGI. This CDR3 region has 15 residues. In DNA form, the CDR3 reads TGTGCCAGCAGTTACAACGCGGGTGGCAATCAGCCCCAGCATTTT. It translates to CASSYNAGGNQPQHF.

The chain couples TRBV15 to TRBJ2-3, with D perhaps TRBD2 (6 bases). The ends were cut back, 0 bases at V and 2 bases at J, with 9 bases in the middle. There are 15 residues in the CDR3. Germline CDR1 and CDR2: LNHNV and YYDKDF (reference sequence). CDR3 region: CATSRDTGVTDTQYF. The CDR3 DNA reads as TGTGCCACCAGCAGAGATACGGGAGTCACAGATACGCAGTATTTT.

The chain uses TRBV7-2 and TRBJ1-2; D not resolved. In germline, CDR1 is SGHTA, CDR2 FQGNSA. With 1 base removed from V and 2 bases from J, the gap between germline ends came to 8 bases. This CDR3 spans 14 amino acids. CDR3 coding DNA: TGTGCCAGCAGCTTAGAGTTACTCAACTATGGCTACACCTTC. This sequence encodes CASSLELLNYGYTF.

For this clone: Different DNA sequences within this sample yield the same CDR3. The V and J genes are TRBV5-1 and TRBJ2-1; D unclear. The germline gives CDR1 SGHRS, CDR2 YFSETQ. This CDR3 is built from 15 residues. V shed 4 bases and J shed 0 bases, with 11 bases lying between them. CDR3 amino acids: CASSLTFSSYNEQFF. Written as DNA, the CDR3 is TGCGCCAGCAGCCTTACCTTCAGCTCCTACAATGAGCAGTTCTTC.

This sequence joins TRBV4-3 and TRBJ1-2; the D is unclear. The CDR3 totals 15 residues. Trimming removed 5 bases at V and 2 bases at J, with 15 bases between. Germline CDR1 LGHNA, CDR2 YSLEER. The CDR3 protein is CASSARRTENYGYTF. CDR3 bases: TGCGCCAGCAGCGCCCGTAGGACCGAGAACTATGGCTACACCTTC.

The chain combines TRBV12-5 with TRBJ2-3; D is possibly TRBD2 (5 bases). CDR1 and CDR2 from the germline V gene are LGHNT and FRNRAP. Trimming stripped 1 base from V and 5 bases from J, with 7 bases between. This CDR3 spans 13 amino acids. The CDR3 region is CASGLDEGDTQYF. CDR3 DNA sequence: TGTGCTAGTGGTTTGGACGAGGGAGATACGCAGTATTTT.